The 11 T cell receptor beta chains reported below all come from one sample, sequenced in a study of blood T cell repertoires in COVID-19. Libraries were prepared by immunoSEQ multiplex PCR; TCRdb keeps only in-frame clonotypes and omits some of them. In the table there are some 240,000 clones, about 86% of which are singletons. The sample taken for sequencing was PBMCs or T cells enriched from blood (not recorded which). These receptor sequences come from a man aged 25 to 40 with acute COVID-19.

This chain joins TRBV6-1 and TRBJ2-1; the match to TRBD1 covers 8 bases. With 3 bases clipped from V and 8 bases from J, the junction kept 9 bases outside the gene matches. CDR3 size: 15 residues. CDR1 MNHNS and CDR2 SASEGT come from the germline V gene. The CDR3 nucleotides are TGTGCCAGCAGTGAGATACAGGGGGGAGTGGATGAGCAGTTCTTC. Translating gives CASSEIQGGVDEQFF.

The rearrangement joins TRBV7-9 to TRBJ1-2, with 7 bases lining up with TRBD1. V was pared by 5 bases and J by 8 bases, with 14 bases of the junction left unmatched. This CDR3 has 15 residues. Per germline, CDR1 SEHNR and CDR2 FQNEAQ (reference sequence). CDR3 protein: CASSATETGLRGYTF. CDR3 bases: TGTGCCAGCAGCGCTACTGAGACAGGGCTTCGGGGCTACACCTTC.

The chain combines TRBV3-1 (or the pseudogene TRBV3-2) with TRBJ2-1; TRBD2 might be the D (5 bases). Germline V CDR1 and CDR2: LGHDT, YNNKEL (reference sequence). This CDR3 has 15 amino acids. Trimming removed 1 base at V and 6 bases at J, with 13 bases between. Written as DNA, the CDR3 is TGTGCCAGCAGCCAAGGAAGGGTAGCGCCCAATGAGCAGTTCTTC. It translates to CASSQGRVAPNEQFF.

For the CDR3, the DNA is TGTGCCAGCAGCCTATCCTCCGGGACATGGCGAGGTGGCTACACCTTC. Its protein is CASSLSSGTWRGGYTF. The chain is built from TRBV9 and TRBJ1-2; D might be TRBD1 (6 bases). The CDR3 contains 16 residues. Trimming took off 4 bases at V and 7 bases at J, with 23 bases between the two ends. From germline, CDR1 is SGDLS and CDR2 YYNGEE.

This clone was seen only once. The CDR3 DNA reads TGTGCCAGCAGCCAACGGGACAGGGTGACAGATACGCAGTATTTT. It encodes CASSQRDRVTDTQYF. The rearrangement uses TRBV3-1 (or the pseudogene TRBV3-2) and TRBJ2-3; TRBD1 agrees at 9 bases. CDR1 is LGHDT, CDR2 YNNKEL, per germline (reference sequence). Losses at the gene ends were 2 bases for V and 3 bases for J; bases not matched to a gene: 3. This CDR3 has 15 amino acids.

The CDR3 region is CASGRLAGLKHEQFF. CDR3 sequence (DNA): TGTGCCAGCGGTAGACTAGCGGGATTGAAGCATGAGCAGTTCTTC. This chain links TRBV28 with TRBJ2-1, with 11 bases that match TRBD2. V trimming: 8 bases; J trimming: 8 bases; junction bases outside the gene matches: 11. The CDR3 has 15 amino acids. Germline V gene data show CDR1 as MDHEN and CDR2 as SYDVKM.

CDR3 sequence reads: CASSSSEGLSNQPQHF. CDR3 sequence (DNA): TGTGCCAGCAGTTCGAGTGAAGGACTCAGCAATCAGCCCCAGCATTTT. The chain combines TRBV28 with TRBJ1-5; D is unclear. V lost 4 bases to trimming and J lost 1 base, with 14 bases between them. The V gene's germline CDR1 is MDHEN and CDR2 SYDVKM. The CDR3 is made up of 16 amino acids.

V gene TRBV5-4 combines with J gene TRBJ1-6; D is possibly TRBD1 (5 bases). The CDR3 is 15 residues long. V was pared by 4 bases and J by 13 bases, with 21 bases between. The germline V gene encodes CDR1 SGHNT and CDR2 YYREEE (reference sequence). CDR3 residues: CASSSEQASQFPLHF. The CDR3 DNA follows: TGTGCCAGCAGCAGCGAACAGGCATCCCAATTCCCCCTCCACTTT.

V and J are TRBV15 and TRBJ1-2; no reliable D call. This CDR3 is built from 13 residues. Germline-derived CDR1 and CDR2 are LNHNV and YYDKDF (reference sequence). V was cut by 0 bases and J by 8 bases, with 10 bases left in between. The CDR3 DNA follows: TGTGCCACCAGCAGAGATGTGGGGAGGGGCTACACCTTC. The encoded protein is CATSRDVGRGYTF.

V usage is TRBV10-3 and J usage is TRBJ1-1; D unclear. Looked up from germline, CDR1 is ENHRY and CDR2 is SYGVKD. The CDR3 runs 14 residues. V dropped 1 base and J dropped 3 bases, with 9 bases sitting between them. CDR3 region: CAISEFQADTEAFF. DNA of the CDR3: TGTGCCATCAGTGAGTTTCAGGCAGACACTGAAGCTTTCTTT.

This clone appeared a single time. CDR3 in amino acids: CASSQAGRSGTEAFF. The CDR3 nucleotides read TGCGCCAGCAGCCAAGCTGGGAGGTCGGGGACTGAAGCTTTCTTT. The chain employs TRBV4-3 and TRBJ1-1, with D unclear. This CDR3 comprises 15 residues. Trimming removed 1 base from V and 5 bases from J, with 14 bases in between. Per the germline V gene, CDR1 is LGHNA and CDR2 is YSLEER.